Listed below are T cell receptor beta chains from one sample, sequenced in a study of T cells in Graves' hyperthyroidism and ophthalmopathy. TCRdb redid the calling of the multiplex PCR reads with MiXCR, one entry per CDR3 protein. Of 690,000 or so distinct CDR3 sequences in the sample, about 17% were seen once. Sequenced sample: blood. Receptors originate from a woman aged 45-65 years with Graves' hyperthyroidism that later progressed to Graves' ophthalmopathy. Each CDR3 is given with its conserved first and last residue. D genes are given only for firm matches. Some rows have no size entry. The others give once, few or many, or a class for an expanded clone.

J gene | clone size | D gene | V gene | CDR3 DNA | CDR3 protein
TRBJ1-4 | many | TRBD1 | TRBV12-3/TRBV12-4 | TGTGCCTCCTCCGCCCTCGACAGGGTGGGAGAAAAACTGTTTTTT | CASSALDRVGEKLFF
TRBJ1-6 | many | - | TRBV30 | TGTGCCTGGACGGCAAACCATAATTCACCCCTCCACTTT | CAWTANHNSPLHF
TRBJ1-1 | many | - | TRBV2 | TGTGCCAGCAGTGAAGCGCTTCCTGGCCGGCGAACTGAAGCTTTCTTT | CASSEALPGRRTEAFF
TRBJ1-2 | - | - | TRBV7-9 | TGTGCCAGCAGCCCTGGGACCGATTTAAACTATGGCTACACCTTC | CASSPGTDLNYGYTF
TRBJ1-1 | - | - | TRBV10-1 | TGCGCCAGCAGTGAGTCCGGCCTGTACACTGAAGCTTTCTTT | CASSESGLYTEAFF
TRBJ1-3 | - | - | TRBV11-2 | TGTGCCAGCAGCTTCGAACCTCTCCCTGGAAACACCATATATTTT | CASSFEPLPGNTIYF
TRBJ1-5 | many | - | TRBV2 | TGTGCCAGCAGGGATGTCAATCAGCCCCAGCATTTT | CASRDVNQPQHF
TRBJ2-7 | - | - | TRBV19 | TGTGCCAGTGCCCCCGGGACAAACTACGAGCAGTACTTC | CASAPGTNYEQYF
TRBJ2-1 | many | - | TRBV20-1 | TGCAGTGCGGGCCTCGTCAGGGGGGCCTACAATGAGCAGTTCTTC | CSAGLVRGAYNEQFF
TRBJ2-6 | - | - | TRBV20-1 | TGCAGTGCTCCCGCCCGCTCTGGGGCCAACGTCCTGGCTTTC | CSAPARSGANVLAF
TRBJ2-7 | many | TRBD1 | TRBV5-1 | TGCGCCAGCAGCTTGAGACAGGGAAACTACGAGCAGTACTTC | CASSLRQGNYEQYF
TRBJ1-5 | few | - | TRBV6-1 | TGTGCCAGCAGTGAAGTCTTGCGCCGCATGATTAGCAATCAGCCCCAGCATTTT | CASSEVLRRMISNQPQHF
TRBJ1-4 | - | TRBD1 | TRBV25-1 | TGTGCCAGCAGTGCTTGGACAGGGGTCGGGAATGAAAAACTGTTTTTT | CASSAWTGVGNEKLFF
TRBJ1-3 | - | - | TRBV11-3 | TGTGCCAGCAGCTTAGAGGGGTTGCCTGGAAACACCATATATTTT | CASSLEGLPGNTIYF
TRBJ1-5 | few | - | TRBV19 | TGTGCCAGTAGTCTAAACCGGGGGAGCAATCAGCCCCAGCATTTT | CASSLNRGSNQPQHF
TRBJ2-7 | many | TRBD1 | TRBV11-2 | TGTGCCAGCAGCTACGGGACAGGGGGCTCCTACGAGCAGTACTTC | CASSYGTGGSYEQYF
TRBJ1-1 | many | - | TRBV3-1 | TGTGCCAGCAGCCAAGTATGGGGGGCACTCAACACTGAAGCTTTCTTT | CASSQVWGALNTEAFF
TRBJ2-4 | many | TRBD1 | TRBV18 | TGTGCCAGCTCACCTAATGGACAGGGCGGCGAAAACATTCAGTACTTC | CASSPNGQGGENIQYF
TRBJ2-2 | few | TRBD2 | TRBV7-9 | TGTGCCAGCAGCCCCGTAGGACTAGTAAAGCGGGCCGGGGAGCTGTTTTTT | CASSPVGLVKRAGELFF
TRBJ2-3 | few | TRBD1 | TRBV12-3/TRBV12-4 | TGTGCCAGCAGTTTTTTCCCGTACAGGGGCCCTAGGGTTTCGCAGTATTTT | CASSFFPYRGPRVSQYF
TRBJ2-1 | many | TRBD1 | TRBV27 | TGTGCCAGCAGTGAGGGACAGGGTGCTTATGAGCAGTTCTTC | CASSEGQGAYEQFF
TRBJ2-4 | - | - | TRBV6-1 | TGTGCCAGCAGCCGGGACTCCCGGGACATTCAGTACTTC | CASSRDSRDIQYF
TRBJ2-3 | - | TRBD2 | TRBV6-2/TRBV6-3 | TGTGCCAGCAGCCGGGGGGGGGGCAGTGGCACAGATACGCAGTATTTT | CASSRGGGSGTDTQYF
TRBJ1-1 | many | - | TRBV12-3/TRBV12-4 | TGTGCCAGCAAAAAAAGGGAGAACACTGAAGCTTTCTTT | CASKKRENTEAFF
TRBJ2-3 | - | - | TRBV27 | TGTGCCAGCAGTTCAAACAGGGGCACAGATACGCAGTATTTT | CASSSNRGTDTQYF
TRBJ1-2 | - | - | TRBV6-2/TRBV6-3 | TGTGCCAGCAGCTGGTTTGGGGTGGGCTATGGCTACACCTTC | CASSWFGVGYGYTF
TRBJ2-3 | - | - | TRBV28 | TGTGCCAACAGTTTGAACCGCCTTAGACCAGATACGCAGTATTTT | CANSLNRLRPDTQYF
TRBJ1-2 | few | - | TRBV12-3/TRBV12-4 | TGTGCCAGCAGTTTTTGGGGAGCGGACTATGGCTACACCTTC | CASSFWGADYGYTF
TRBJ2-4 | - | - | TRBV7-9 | TGTGCCAGCACCGACGGGGGGCTGGAAAACATTCAGTACTTC | CASTDGGLENIQYF
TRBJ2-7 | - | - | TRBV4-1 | TGCGCCAGCAGCCAAGAGACGGGGGCAACCTACGAGCAGTACTTC | CASSQETGATYEQYF
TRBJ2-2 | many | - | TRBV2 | TGTGCCAGCAGCGAGGGGACCACGAACACCGGGGAGCTGTTTTTT | CASSEGTTNTGELFF
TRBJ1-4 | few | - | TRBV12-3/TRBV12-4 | TGTGCCAGCAGCCCTGGGGAATCGACGGTTGCAACTAATGAAAAACTGTTTTTT | CASSPGESTVATNEKLFF
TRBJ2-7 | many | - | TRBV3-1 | TGTGCCAGCAGCCGGGACATAACGGGCTACGAGCAGTACTTC | CASSRDITGYEQYF
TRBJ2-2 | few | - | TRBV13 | TGTGCCAGCAGCTTGAAGGGGGGACACACCGGGGAGCTGTTTTTT | CASSLKGGHTGELFF
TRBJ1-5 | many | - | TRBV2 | TGTGCCAGCAGCGTGGACAGAAATCAGCCCCAGCATTTT | CASSVDRNQPQHF